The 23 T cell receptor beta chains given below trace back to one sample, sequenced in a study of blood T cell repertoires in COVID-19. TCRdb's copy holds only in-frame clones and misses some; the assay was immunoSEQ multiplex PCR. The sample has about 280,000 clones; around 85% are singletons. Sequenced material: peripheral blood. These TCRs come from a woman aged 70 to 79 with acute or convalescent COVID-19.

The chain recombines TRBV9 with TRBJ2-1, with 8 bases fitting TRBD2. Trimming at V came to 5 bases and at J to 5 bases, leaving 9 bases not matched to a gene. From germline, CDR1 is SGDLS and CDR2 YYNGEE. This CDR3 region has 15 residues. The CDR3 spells CASRATGGRNNEQFF. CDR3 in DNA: TGTGCCAGCAGGGCGACGGGGGGGCGTAACAATGAGCAGTTCTTC. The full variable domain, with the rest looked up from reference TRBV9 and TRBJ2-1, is DSGVTQTPKHLITATGQRVTLRCSPRSGDLSVYWYQQSLDQGLQFLIQYYNGEERAKGNILERFSAQQFPDLHSELNLSSLELGDSALYFCASRATGGRNNEQFFGPGTRLTVL.

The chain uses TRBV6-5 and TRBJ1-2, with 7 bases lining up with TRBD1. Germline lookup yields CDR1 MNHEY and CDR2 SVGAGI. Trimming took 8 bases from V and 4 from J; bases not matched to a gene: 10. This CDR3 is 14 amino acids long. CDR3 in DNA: TGTGCCAGCCTCCGGGACAGCCTGCCCTATGGCTACACCTTC. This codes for CASLRDSLPYGYTF.

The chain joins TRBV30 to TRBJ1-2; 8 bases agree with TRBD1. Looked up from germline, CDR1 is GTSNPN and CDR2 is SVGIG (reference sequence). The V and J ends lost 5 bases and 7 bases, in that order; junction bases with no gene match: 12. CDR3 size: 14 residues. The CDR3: CAWGQGILSRGYTF. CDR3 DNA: TGTGCCTGGGGACAGGGAATACTTTCGCGTGGCTACACCTTC.

Here the CDR3 DNA reads TGTGCCAGCAGCTTAAGGGGCAGCTCCAATCAGCCCCAGCATTTT. This codes for CASSLRGSSNQPQHF. J is TRBJ1-5 and V is TRBV7-2; the D gene is possibly TRBD1 (5 bases). V was pared by 2 bases and J by 3 bases, with 11 bases between. From germline, CDR1 is SGHTA and CDR2 FQGNSA. The CDR3 has 15 amino acids.

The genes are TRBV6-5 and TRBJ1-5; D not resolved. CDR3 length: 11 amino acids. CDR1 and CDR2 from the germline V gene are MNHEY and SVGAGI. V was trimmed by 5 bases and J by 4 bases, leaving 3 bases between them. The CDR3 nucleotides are TGTGCCAGCAGTCGGAATCAGCCCCAGCATTTT. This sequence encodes CASSRNQPQHF.

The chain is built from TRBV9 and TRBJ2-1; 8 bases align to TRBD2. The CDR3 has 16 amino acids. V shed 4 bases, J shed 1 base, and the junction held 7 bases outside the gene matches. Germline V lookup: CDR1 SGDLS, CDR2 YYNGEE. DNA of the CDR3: TGTGCCAGCAGCCCGCGACTAGCGACGTCCTACAATGAGCAGTTCTTC. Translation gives CASSPRLATSYNEQFF.

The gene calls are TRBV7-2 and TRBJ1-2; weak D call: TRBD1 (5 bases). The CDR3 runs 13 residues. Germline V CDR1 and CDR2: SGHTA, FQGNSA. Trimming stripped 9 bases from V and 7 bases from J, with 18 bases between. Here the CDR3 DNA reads TGTGCCAGTGCACAGGCCTTTATGCGTGGCTACACCTTC. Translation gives CASAQAFMRGYTF.

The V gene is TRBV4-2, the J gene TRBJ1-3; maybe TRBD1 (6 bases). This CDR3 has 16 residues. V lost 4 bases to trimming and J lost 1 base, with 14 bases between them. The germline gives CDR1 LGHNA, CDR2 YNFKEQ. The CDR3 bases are TGTGCCAGCAGCCTTTCACAGGGAGGGTCTGGAAACACCATATATTTT. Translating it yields CASSLSQGGSGNTIYF.

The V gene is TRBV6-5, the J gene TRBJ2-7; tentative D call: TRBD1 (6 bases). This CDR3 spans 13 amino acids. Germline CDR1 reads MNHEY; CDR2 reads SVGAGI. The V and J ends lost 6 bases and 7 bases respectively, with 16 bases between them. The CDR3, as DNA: TGTGCCAGCAGCAGGACAGTGCAAAAAGAGCAGTACTTC. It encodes CASSRTVQKEQYF.

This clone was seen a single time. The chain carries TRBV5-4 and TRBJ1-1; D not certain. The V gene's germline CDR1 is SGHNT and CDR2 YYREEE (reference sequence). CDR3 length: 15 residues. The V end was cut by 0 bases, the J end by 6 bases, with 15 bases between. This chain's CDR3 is CASSLGGQARAEAFF. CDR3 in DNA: TGTGCCAGCAGCTTGGGAGGGCAGGCAAGAGCTGAAGCTTTCTTT.

In DNA, the CDR3 is TGTGCCAGCTCACCCCCCTGGGGACAGGGGGACACTGAAGCTTTCTTT. Protein sequence: CASSPPWGQGDTEAFF. The chain is built from TRBV18 and TRBJ1-1; TRBD1 agrees at 11 bases. Germline CDR1 KGHSH, CDR2 LQKENI. The trim removed 3 bases at V and 3 bases at J, leaving 6 bases unmatched. There are 16 residues in the CDR3.

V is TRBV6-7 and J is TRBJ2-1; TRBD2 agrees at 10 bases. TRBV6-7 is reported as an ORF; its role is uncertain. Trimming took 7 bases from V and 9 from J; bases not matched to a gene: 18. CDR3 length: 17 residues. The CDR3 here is CASTKAELAGPPSEQFF. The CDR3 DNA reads TGTGCCAGCACCAAGGCGGAACTAGCGGGACCCCCTTCTGAGCAGTTCTTC.

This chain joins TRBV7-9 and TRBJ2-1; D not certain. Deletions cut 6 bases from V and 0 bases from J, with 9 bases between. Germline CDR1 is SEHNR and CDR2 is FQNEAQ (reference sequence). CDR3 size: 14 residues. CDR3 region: CASRATLSYNEQFF. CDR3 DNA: TGTGCCAGCAGGGCCACCCTCTCCTACAATGAGCAGTTCTTC. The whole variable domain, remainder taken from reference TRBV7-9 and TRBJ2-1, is DTGVSQNPRHKITKRGQNVTFRCDPISEHNRLYWYRQTLGQGPEFLTYFQNEAQLEKSRLLSDRFSAERPKGSFSTLEIQRTEQGDSAMYLCASRATLSYNEQFFGPGTRLTVL.

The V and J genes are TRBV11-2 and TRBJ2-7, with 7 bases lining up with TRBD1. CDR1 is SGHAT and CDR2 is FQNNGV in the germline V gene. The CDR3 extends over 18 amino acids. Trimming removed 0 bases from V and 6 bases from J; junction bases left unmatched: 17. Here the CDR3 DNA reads TGTGCCAGCAGCTTAGATCTTGGACAGGAGCAGCACGGATCCGAGCAGTACTTC. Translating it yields CASSLDLGQEQHGSEQYF. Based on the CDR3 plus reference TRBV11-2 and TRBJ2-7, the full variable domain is EAGVAQSPRYKIIEKRQSVAFWCNPISGHATLYWYQQILGQGPKLLIQFQNNGVVDDSQLPKDRFSAERLKGVDSTLKIQPAKLEDSAVYLCASSLDLGQEQHGSEQYFGPGTRLTVT.

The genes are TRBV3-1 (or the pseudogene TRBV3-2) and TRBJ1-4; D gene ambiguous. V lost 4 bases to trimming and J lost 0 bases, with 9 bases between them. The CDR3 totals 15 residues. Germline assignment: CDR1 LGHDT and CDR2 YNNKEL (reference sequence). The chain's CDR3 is CASSPYPPTNEKLFF. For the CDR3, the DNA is TGTGCCAGCAGCCCCTACCCCCCAACTAATGAAAAACTGTTTTTT.

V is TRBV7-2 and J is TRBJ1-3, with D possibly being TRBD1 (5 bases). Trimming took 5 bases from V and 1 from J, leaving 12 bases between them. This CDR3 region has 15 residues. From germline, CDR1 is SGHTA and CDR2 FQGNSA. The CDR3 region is CASSTRQISGNTIYF. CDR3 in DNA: TGTGCCAGCAGCACACGACAGATTTCTGGAAACACCATATATTTT.

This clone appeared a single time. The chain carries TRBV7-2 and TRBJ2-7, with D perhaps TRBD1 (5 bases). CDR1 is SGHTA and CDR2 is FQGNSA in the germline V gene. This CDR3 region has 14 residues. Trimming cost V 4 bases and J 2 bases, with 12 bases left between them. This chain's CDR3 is CASSSALGPYEQYF. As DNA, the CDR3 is TGTGCCAGCAGCTCGGCATTGGGGCCCTACGAGCAGTACTTC.

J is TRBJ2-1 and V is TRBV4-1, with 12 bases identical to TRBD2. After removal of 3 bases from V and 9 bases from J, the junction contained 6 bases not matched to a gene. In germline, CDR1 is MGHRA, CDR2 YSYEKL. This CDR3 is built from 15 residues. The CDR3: CASSQTSGGRAEQFF. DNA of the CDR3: TGCGCCAGCAGCCAGACTAGCGGGGGCCGGGCTGAGCAGTTCTTC.

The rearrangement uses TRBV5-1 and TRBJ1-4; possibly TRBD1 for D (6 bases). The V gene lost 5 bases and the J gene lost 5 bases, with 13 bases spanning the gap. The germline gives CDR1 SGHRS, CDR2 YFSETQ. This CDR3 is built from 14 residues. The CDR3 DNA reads TGCGCCAGCAGTTTACAGGGTTCCAATGAAAAACTGTTTTTT. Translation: CASSLQGSNEKLFF.

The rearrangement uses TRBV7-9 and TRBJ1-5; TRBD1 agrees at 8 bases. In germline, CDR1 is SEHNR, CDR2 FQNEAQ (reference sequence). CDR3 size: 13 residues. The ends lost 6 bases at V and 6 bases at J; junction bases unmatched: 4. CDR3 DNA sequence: TGTGCCAGCAGTGGACAGGGCCGTCAGCCCCAGCATTTT. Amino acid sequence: CASSGQGRQPQHF.

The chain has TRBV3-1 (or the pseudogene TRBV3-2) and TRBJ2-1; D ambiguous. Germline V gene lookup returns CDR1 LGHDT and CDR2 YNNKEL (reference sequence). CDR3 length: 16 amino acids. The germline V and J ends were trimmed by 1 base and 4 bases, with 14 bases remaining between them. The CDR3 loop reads CASSQALTGYYNEQFF. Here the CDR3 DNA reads TGTGCCAGCAGCCAAGCCCTCACGGGTTATTACAATGAGCAGTTCTTC.

Here the CDR3 DNA reads TGTGCCAGCAGCGTAGCGGGGGGGGCATATGGCTACACCTTC. Translating it yields CASSVAGGAYGYTF. The chain couples TRBV9 to TRBJ1-2; D possibly corresponds to TRBD1 (6 bases). CDR3 length: 14 amino acids. Germline V gives CDR1 SGDLS, CDR2 YYNGEE. Trimming cost V 0 bases and J 5 bases, with 11 bases left between them.

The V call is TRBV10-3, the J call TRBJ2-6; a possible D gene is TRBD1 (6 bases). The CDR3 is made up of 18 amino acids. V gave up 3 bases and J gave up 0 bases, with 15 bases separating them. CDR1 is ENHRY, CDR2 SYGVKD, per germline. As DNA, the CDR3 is TGTGCCATCAGTGAACAGGGCCGCTCCAGCTCTGGGGCCAACGTCCTGACTTTC. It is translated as CAISEQGRSSSGANVLTF.